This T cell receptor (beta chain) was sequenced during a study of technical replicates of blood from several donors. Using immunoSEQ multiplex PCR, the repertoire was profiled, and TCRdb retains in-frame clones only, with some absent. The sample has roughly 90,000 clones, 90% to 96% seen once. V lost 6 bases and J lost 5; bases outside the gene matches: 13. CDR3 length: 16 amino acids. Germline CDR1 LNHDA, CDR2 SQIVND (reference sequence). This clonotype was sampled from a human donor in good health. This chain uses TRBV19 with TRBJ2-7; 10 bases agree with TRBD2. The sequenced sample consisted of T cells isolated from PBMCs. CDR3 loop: CASRNGPSGSGNEQYF. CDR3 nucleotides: TGTGCCAGTAGAAACGGGCCTAGCGGGAGTGGCAACGAGCAGTACTTC. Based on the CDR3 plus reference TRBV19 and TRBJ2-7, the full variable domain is DGGITQSPKYLFRKEGQNVTLSCEQNLNHDAMYWYRQDPGQGLRLIYYSQIVNDFQKGDIAEGYSVSREKKESFPLTVTSAQKNPTAFYLCASRNGPSGSGNEQYFGPGTRLTVT.